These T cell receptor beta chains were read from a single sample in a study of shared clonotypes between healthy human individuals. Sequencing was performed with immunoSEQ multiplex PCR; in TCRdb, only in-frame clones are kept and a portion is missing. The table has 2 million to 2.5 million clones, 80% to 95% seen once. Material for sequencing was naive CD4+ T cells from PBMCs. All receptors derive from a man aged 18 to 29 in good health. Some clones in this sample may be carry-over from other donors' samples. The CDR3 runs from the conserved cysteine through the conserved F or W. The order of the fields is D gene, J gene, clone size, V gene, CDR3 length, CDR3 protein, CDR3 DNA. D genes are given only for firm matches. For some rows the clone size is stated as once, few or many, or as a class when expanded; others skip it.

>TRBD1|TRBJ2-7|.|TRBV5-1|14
CASRQGAVGYEQYF
TGCGCCAGCCGACAGGGGGCGGTCGGGTACGAGCAGTACTTC
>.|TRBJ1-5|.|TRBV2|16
CASSGGPTYNNQPQHF
TGTGCCAGCAGCGGGGGCCCTACTTATAACAATCAGCCCCAGCATTTT
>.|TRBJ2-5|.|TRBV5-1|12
CASSRFRETQYF
TGCGCCAGCAGCCGCTTTAGAGAGACCCAGTACTTC
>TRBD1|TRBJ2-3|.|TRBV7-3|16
CASSLSAGGTTDTQYF
TGTGCCAGCAGCTTATCGGCAGGGGGCACGACAGATACGCAGTATTTT
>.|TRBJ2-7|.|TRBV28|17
CASSFRTTTGKAYEQYF
TGTGCCAGCAGTTTTCGCACCACGACAGGAAAAGCCTACGAGCAGTACTTC
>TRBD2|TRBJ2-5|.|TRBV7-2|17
CASSQTGSGRADETQYF
TGTGCCAGCAGCCAGACCGGGAGCGGGAGGGCCGACGAGACCCAGTACTTC
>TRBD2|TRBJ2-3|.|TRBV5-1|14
CASSLSGRPDTQYF
TGCGCCAGCAGCCTGAGCGGGAGACCAGATACGCAGTATTTT
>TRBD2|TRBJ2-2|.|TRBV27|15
CASSGTREKAGELFF
TGTGCCAGCAGCGGGACTAGAGAAAAGGCCGGGGAGCTGTTTTTT
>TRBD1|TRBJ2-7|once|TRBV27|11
CASRDRREQYF
TGTGCCAGCAGGGACAGGCGCGAGCAGTACTTC
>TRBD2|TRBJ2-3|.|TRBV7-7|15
CASSLGLAGADTQYF
TGTGCCAGCAGCTTGGGGCTAGCGGGAGCAGATACGCAGTATTTT
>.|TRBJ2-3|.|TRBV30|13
CAWKTGGTDTQYF
TGTGCCTGGAAGACGGGGGGCACAGATACGCAGTATTTT